The present TCR beta chain was sequenced within a study of PD-1 blockade in classical Hodgkin lymphoma. Repertoires were generated with immunoSEQ multiplex PCR, while TCRdb's copy carries only in-frame clones and drops some. The repertoire has over 10,000 clones, about 94% of them found once; the top ten carry more than 20%. Broader study findings: Compared with healthy donors, newly diagnosed patients reportedly showed lower baseline TCR diversity. After ASCT, patients who started nivolumab under 1 year later were excluded.

Every single patient, without exception, relapsed after autologous stem cell transplantation, and brentuximab vedotin exposure varied. With regard to this clone: Its antigen remains unidentified.

The CDR3 sequence is 17 residues long. Germline assignment: CDR1 SGHAT and CDR2 FQNNGV. The V gene end was trimmed by 3 bases and the J gene end by 0 bases; junction bases not matched to a gene: 10. The clonotype was recovered from a human donor with classical Hodgkin lymphoma. The J gene is TRBJ2-7, the V gene TRBV11-2; TRBD2 matches at 8 bases. The sample was peripheral blood mononuclear cells (PBMCs), taken at baseline. In nucleotides, the CDR3 is TGTGCCAGCAGCTTGGGAACGGGAGGGTTTAGCTCCTACGAGCAGTACTTC. Translated: CASSLGTGGFSSYEQYF.